This T cell receptor beta chain was found in a study of blood T cell repertoires in COVID-19. Study at large: From the United States, Italy and Spain came samples of acute and convalescent COVID-19.

Looked up from germline, CDR1 is SGHNT and CDR2 is YYREEE (reference sequence). This CDR3 has 16 residues. V gave up 4 bases and J gave up 0 bases, with 15 bases separating them. The method was immunoSEQ multiplex PCR; TCRdb's version includes in-frame clones alone and lacks a portion of them. The table has roughly 70,000 clones, about nine tenths seen once; the top ten hold approximately 30%. The chain carries TRBV5-4 and TRBJ2-3, with D possibly matching TRBD2 (5 bases). This TCR came from a woman aged 80 or over with active or convalescent COVID-19. The sequencing sample was made of peripheral blood. The CDR3 region is CASSRTFYPSTDTQYF. Written as DNA, the CDR3 is TGTGCCAGCAGCCGGACTTTTTATCCTAGCACAGATACGCAGTATTTT.